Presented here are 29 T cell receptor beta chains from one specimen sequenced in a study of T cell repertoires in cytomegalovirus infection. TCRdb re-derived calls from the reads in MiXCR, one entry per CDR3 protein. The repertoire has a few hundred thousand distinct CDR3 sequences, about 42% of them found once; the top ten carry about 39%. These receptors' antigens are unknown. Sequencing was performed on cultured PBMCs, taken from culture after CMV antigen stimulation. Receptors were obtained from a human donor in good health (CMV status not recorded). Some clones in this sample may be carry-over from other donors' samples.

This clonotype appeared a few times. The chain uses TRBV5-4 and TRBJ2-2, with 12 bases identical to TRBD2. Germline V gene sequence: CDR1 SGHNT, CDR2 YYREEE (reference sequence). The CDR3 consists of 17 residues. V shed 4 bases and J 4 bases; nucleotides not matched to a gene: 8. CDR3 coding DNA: TGTGCCAGCAGCCGACTAGCGGGGGCCCGGGGCACCGGGGAGCTGTTTTTT. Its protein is CASSRLAGARGTGELFF. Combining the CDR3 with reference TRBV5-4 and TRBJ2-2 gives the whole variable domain ETGVTQSPTHLIKTRGQQVTLRCSSQSGHNTVSWYQQALGQGPQFIFQYYREEENGRGNFPPRFSGLQFPNYSSELNVNALELDDSALYLCASSRLAGARGTGELFFGEGSRLTVL.

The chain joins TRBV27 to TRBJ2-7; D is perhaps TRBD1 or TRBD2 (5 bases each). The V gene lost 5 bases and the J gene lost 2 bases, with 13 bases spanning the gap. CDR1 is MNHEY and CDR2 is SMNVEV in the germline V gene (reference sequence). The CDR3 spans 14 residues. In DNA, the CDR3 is TGTGCCAGCAGTGCCGGGACGGGGCCCTACGAGCAGTACTTC. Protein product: CASSAGTGPYEQYF.

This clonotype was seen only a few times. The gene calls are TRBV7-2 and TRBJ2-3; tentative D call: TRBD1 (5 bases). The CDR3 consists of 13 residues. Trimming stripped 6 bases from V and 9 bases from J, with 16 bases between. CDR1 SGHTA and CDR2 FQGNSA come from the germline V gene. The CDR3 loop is CASSFDSVGTQYF. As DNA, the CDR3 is TGTGCCAGCAGTTTCGACAGCGTGGGGACGCAGTATTTT.

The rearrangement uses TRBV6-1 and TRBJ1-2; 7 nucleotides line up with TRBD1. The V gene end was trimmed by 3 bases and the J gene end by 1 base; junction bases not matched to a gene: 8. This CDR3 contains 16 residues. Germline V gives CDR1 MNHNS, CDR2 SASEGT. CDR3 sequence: CASSEGQRVLNYGYTF. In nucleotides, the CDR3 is TGTGCCAGCAGTGAGGGACAGCGAGTTCTTAACTATGGCTACACCTTC.

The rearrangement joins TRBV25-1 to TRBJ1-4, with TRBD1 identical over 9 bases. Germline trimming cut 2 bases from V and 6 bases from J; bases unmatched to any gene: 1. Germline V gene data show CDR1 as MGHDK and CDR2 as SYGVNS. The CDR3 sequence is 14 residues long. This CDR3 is CASSERTGDEKLFF. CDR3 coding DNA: TGTGCCAGCAGTGAACGGACAGGGGATGAAAAACTGTTTTTT.

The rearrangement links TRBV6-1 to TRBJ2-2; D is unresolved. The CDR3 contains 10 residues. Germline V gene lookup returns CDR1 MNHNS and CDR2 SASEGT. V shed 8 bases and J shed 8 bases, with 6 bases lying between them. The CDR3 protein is CASGVGELFF. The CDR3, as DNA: TGTGCCAGCGGAGTTGGGGAGCTGTTTTTT.

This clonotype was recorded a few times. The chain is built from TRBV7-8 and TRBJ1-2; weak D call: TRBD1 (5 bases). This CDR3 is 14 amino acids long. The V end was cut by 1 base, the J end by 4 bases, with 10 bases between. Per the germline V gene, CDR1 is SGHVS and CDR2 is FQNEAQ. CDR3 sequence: CASSLETESYGYTF. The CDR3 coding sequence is TGTGCCAGCAGCTTAGAGACAGAATCCTATGGCTACACCTTC.

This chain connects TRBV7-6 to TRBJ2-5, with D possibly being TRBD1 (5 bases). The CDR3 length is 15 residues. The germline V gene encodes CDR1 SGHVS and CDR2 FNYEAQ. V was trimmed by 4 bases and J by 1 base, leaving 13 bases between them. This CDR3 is CASSSPLDSQETQYF. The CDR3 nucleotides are TGTGCCAGCAGCTCCCCCCTAGACAGCCAAGAGACCCAGTACTTC. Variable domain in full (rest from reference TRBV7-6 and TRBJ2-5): GAGVSQSPRYKVTKRGQDVALRCDPISGHVSLYWYRQALGQGPEFLTYFNYEAQQDKSGLPNDRFSAERPEGSISTLTIQRTEQRDSAMYRCASSSPLDSQETQYFGPGTRLLVL.

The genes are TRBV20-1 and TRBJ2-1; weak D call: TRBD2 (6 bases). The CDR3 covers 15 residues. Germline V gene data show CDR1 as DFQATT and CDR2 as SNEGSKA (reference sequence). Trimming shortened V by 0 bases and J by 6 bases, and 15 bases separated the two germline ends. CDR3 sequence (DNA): TGCAGTGCTAGAGATTCGCGGGGTCACAGCAATGAGCAGTTCTTC. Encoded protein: CSARDSRGHSNEQFF.

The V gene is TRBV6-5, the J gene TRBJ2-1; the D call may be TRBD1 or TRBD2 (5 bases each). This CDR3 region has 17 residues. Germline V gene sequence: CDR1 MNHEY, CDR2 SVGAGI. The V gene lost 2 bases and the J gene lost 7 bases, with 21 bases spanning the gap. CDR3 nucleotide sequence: TGTGCCAGCAGTTACGGACGGCCGGGACCAAATCGGAATGAGCAGTTCTTC. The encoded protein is CASSYGRPGPNRNEQFF.

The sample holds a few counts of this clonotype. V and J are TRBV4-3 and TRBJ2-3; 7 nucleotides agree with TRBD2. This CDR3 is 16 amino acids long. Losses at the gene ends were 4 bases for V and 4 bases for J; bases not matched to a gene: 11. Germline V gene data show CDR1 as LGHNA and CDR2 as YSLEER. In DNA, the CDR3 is TGCGCCAGCAGCCCCTTGGGACTACCTCAGGCAGATACGCAGTATTTT. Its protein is CASSPLGLPQADTQYF.

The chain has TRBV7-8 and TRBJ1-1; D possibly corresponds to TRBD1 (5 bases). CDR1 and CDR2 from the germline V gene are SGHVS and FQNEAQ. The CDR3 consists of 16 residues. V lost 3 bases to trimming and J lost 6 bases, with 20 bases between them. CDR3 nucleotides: TGTGCCAGCAGCTTGGCCGGGGCCTACAAGCAACCTGAAGCTTTCTTT. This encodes CASSLAGAYKQPEAFF.

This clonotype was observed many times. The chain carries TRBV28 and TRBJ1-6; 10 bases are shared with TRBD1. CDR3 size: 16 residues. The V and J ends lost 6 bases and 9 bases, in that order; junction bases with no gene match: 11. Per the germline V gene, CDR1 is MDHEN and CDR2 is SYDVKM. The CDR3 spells CASSTILDRGSSPLHF. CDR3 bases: TGTGCCAGCAGCACCATCCTGGACAGGGGGAGTTCACCCCTCCACTTT.

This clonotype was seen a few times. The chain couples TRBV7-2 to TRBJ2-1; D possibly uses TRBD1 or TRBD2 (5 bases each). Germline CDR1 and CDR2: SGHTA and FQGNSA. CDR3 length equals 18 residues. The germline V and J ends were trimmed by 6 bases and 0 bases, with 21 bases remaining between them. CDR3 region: CASSSPPGTVSSYNEQFF. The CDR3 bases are TGTGCCAGCAGTTCCCCCCCCGGGACGGTGAGCTCCTACAATGAGCAGTTCTTC.

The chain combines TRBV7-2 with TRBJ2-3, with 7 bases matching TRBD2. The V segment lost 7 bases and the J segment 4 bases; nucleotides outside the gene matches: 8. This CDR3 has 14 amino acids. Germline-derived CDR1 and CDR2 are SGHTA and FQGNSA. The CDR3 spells CASKLGLVADTQYF. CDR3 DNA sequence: TGTGCCAGCAAACTAGGACTAGTCGCAGATACGCAGTATTTT.

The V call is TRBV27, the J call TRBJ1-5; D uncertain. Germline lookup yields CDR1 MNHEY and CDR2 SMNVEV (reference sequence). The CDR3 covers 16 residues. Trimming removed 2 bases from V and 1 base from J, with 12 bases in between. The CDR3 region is CASSLRALMSNQPQHF. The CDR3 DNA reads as TGTGCCAGCAGTTTACGGGCCCTTATGAGCAATCAGCCCCAGCATTTT.

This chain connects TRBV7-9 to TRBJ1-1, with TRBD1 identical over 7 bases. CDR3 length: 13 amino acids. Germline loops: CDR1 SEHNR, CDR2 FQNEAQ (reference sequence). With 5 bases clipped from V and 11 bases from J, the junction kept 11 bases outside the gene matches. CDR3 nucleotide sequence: TGTGCCAGCAGCCTAGGGGCCAGGGGGTCGGCTTTCTTT. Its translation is CASSLGARGSAFF.

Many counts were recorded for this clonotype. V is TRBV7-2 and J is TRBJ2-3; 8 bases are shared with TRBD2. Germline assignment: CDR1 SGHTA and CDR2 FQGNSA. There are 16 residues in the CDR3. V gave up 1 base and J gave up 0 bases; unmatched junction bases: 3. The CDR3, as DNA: TGTGCCAGCAGCTTAGAGGGCGGGGGGAGCACAGATACGCAGTATTTT. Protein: CASSLEGGGSTDTQYF.

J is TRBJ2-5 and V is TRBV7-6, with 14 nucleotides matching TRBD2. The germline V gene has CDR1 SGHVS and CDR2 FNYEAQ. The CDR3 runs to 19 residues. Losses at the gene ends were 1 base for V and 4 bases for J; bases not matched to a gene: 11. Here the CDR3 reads CASSLVWGLAGEEGETQYF. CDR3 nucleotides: TGTGCCAGCAGCTTAGTATGGGGACTAGCGGGGGAGGAAGGAGAGACCCAGTACTTC.

CDR3 in amino acids: CAISEYVDTGELFF. DNA of the CDR3: TGTGCCATCAGTGAGTACGTAGACACCGGGGAGCTGTTTTTT. The chain couples TRBV10-3 to TRBJ2-2; D is unclear. V lost 1 base, J lost 3 bases, and 6 bases lay in between. Germline loops: CDR1 ENHRY, CDR2 SYGVKD. The CDR3 runs to 14 residues.

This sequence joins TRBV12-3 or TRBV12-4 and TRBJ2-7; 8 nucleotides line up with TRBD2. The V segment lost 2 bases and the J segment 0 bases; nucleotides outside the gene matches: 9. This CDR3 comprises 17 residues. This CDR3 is CASSLPGRGSSSYEQYF. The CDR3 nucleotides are TGTGCCAGCAGTTTACCCGGGAGGGGGTCGAGCTCCTACGAGCAGTACTTC.

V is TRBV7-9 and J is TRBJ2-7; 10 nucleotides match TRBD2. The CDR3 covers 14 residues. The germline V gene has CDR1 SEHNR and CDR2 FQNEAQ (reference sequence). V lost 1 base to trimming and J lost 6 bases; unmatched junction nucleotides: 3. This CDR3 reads CASSLGAGGSEQYF. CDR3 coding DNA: TGTGCCAGCAGCTTAGGAGCGGGAGGGTCCGAGCAGTACTTC. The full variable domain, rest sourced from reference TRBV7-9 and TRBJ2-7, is DTGVSQNPRHKITKRGQNVTFRCDPISEHNRLYWYRQTLGQGPEFLTYFQNEAQLEKSRLLSDRFSAERPKGSFSTLEIQRTEQGDSAMYLCASSLGAGGSEQYFGPGTRLTVT.

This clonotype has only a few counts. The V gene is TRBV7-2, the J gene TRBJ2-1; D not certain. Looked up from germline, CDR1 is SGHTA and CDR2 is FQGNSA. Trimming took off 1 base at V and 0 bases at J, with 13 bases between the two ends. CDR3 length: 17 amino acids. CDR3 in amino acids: CASSLGGSFRSYNEQFF. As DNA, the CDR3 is TGTGCCAGCAGCTTAGGGGGAAGCTTCCGCTCCTACAATGAGCAGTTCTTC.

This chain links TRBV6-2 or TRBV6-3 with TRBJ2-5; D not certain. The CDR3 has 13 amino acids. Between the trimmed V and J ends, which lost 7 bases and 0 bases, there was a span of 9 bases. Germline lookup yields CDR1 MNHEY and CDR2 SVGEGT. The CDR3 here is CASTHLNQETQYF. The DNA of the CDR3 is TGTGCCAGCACCCATCTGAACCAAGAGACCCAGTACTTC.

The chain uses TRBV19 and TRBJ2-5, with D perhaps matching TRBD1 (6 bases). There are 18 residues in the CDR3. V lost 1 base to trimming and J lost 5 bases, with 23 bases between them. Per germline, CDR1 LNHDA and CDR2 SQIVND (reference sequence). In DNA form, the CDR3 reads TGTGCCAGTAGTATAGGTCCTTCAGGCAGGGGAGCTGAGGAGACCCAGTACTTC. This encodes CASSIGPSGRGAEETQYF.

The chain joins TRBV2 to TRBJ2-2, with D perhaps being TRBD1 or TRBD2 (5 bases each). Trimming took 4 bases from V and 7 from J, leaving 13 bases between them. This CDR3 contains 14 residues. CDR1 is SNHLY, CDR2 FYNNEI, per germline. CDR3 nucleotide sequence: TGTGCCAGCAGTGTCCAGGGAGCAAACGGGGAGCTGTTTTTT. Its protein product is CASSVQGANGELFF.

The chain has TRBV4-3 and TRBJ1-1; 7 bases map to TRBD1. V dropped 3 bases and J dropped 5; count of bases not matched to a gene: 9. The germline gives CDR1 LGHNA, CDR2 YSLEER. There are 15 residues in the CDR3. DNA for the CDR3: TGCGCCAGCAGCCAGGACAGGTCCCGAGGGACTGAAGCTTTCTTT. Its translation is CASSQDRSRGTEAFF.

As DNA, the CDR3 is TGCGCCAGCAGCTCCTCTGCGGTCTCTGGAAACACCATATATTTT. This translates into CASSSSAVSGNTIYF. This sequence joins TRBV5-1 and TRBJ1-3; D gene unclear. Germline CDR1 is SGHRS and CDR2 is YFSETQ. The V end lost 3 bases, the J end lost 0 bases, and 10 bases lay between the germline ends. The CDR3 spans 15 residues.

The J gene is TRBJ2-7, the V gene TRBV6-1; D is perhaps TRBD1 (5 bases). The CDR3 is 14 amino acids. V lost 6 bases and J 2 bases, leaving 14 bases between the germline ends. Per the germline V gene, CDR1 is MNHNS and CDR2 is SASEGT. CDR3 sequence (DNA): TGTGCCAGCAGGTCGACAGTGTTTACCTACGAGCAGTACTTC. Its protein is CASRSTVFTYEQYF.